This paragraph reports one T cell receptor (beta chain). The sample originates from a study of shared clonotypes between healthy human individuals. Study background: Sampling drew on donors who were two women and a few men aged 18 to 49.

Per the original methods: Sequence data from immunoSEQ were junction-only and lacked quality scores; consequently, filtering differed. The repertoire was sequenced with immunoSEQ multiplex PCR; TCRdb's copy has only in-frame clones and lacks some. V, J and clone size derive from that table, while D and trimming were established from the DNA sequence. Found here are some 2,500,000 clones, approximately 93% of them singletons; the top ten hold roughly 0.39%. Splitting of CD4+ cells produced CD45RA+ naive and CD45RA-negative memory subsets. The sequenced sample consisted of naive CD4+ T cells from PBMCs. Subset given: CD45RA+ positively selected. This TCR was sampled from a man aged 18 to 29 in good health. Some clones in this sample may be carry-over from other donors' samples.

CDR3 DNA: TGTGCCAGCAGCTTAAGTATCAGCGGGAGAGGAACCGGGGAGCTGTTTTTT. Encoded protein: CASSLSISGRGTGELFF. The rearrangement links TRBV7-3 to TRBJ2-2, with 8 bases fitting TRBD2. The CDR3 consists of 17 residues. The J segment lost 5 bases and the V segment lost 1 base, leaving 9 bases of the junction unmatched. Looked up from germline, CDR1 is SGHTA and CDR2 is FQGTGA.